These T cell receptor beta chains were read from a single sample in a study of blood T cell repertoires in COVID-19. Repertoires were generated with immunoSEQ multiplex PCR, while TCRdb's copy carries only in-frame clones and drops some. The table includes approximately 230,000 clones, approximately 89% detected once. Sample: peripheral blood. The receptors were sampled from a woman in her 30s with COVID-19, enrolled during active disease. Both conserved end residues are part of each CDR3. Each record gives: CDR3 protein, CDR3 DNA, J gene, V gene, D gene, clone size. The D gene is left open where the match is weak. Clone size is stated in some rows and not others, as once, few, many or a class when expanded.

CASRHRRGSDEQYF	TGTGCCAGCAGGCACCGCAGGGGTTCCGACGAGCAGTACTTC	TRBJ2-7	TRBV27	-	-
CATSDLGQGATGELFF	TGTGCCACCAGTGATTTGGGGCAGGGGGCGACCGGGGAGCTGTTTTTT	TRBJ2-2	TRBV24-1	TRBD1	-
CASSPGPGAQETQYF	TGTGCCAGCAGCCCAGGCCCAGGGGCCCAAGAGACCCAGTACTTC	TRBJ2-5	TRBV7-2	-	-
CASSSPRGADTQYF	TGTGCCAGCAGCTCCCCACGGGGGGCAGATACGCAGTATTTT	TRBJ2-3	TRBV13	TRBD2	-
CASSYGTASAFF	TGTGCCAGCAGTTACGGGACAGCATCAGCTTTCTTT	TRBJ1-1	TRBV6-2/TRBV6-3	TRBD1	-
CAGRTSTDTQYF	TGTGCGGGGAGGACAAGCACAGATACGCAGTATTTT	TRBJ2-3	TRBV6-5	-	-
CASSRSLGRGAGGYTF	TGTGCCAGCAGCCGTTCATTGGGCCGCGGCGCGGGTGGCTACACCTTC	TRBJ1-2	TRBV14	-	-
CASSPPGGSTNEKLFF	TGTGCCAGCAGCCCTCCCGGGGGTTCAACTAATGAAAAACTGTTTTTT	TRBJ1-4	TRBV7-9	-	-
CASRSRAGSYGYTF	TGTGCCAGCAGAAGCAGGGCCGGATCCTATGGCTACACCTTC	TRBJ1-2	TRBV28	-	-
CASSQGRSQPQHF	TGCGCCAGCAGCCAGGGTCGGAGTCAGCCCCAGCATTTT	TRBJ1-5	TRBV4-3	-	-
CASSGPRDSIFTGELFF	TGTGCCAGCAGTGGTCCCCGGGACAGTATCTTCACCGGGGAGCTGTTTTTT	TRBJ2-2	TRBV6-1	TRBD1	-
CASSITGEVNQPQHF	TGTGCCAGTAGTATTACAGGCGAGGTCAATCAGCCCCAGCATTTT	TRBJ1-5	TRBV19	-	-
CASSSSGVSQETQYF	TGCGCCAGCAGTTCCTCCGGGGTATCACAAGAGACCCAGTACTTC	TRBJ2-5	TRBV5-1	-	-
CASSEGTGWARREQFF	TGTGCCAGCAGTGAGGGGACAGGGTGGGCTCGGCGCGAGCAGTTCTTC	TRBJ2-1	TRBV6-1	TRBD1	few
CATSRAPGQGGDYGYTF	TGTGCCACCAGCAGAGCCCCGGGACAGGGAGGAGACTATGGCTACACCTTC	TRBJ1-2	TRBV15	TRBD1	-
CSAEFRGLSF	TGCAGCGCGGAGTTCAGGGGGCTCTCCTTC	TRBJ1-2	TRBV29-1	TRBD1	-
CASSPTTSGSGDTQYF	TGCGCCAGCAGCCCGACGACTAGCGGGAGCGGGGATACGCAGTATTTT	TRBJ2-3	TRBV4-3	TRBD2	-
CASSYTGGKQFF	TGTGCCAGCAGTTACACGGGAGGGAAGCAGTTCTTC	TRBJ2-1	TRBV6-5	TRBD2	-
CASSIAGGLSYNEQFF	TGTGCCAGTAGTATAGCCGGGGGGCTCTCCTACAATGAGCAGTTCTTC	TRBJ2-1	TRBV19	-	-
CASSSPDRGNTEAFF	TGTGCCAGCAGTTCACCGGACAGGGGTAACACTGAAGCTTTCTTT	TRBJ1-1	TRBV6-2/TRBV6-3	TRBD1	-
CASSLGQRKYW	TGTGCCAGCAGCTTGGGACAGAGAAAATATTGG	TRBJ1-5	TRBV7-2	TRBD1	-
CASSQSRDNYGYTF	TGCGCCAGCAGTCAATCGAGGGATAACTATGGCTACACCTTC	TRBJ1-2	TRBV23-1	-	-
CASSPPLQGTSYEQYF	TGTGCCAGCTCACCACCGCTACAGGGGACCTCCTACGAGCAGTACTTC	TRBJ2-7	TRBV18	TRBD1	few
CASSLHTGELTGELFF	TGTGCCAGCAGCTTACACACAGGGGAACTCACCGGGGAGCTGTTTTTT	TRBJ2-2	TRBV11-2	TRBD1	-